A single sample gave rise to the 8 T cell receptor beta chains below, sequenced in a study of T-cell memory formation after mild COVID-19. TCRdb used MiXCR to reprocess the 5' RACE reads, holding one entry per CDR3 protein. The sample includes 250,000 to 350,000 distinct CDR3 sequences, around 15% of them seen just once. The sample was PBMCs or a T cell subset sorted from them (not recorded which). The receptors originated from a man aged 18 to 29 who had mild COVID-19 (a few samples of this study predate the infection). Cell type and time point are not known.

The chain carries TRBV4-3 and TRBJ2-5, with D possibly matching TRBD2 (5 bases). Trimming stripped 0 bases from V and 1 base from J, with 12 bases between. The CDR3 has 16 residues. Germline CDR1 LGHNA, CDR2 YSLEER. CDR3 nucleotide sequence: TGCGCCAGCAGCCAAGACGGTTTACTAGGCCAAGAGACCCAGTACTTC. Residues: CASSQDGLLGQETQYF.

The genes are TRBV29-1 and TRBJ2-3; TRBD2 matches 15 bases. The germline gives CDR1 SQVTM, CDR2 ANQGSEA. J was trimmed by 0 bases and V by 1 base; bases with no gene match: 2. The CDR3 contains 17 residues. The CDR3 sequence: CSVEAGTSGGSTDTQYF. For the CDR3, the DNA is TGCAGCGTTGAAGCCGGGACTAGCGGGGGGAGCACAGATACGCAGTATTTT.

The table lists this clonotype with a few counts. The rearrangement links TRBV7-9 to TRBJ1-2; TRBD1 agrees at 7 bases. Germline V lookup: CDR1 SEHNR, CDR2 FQNEAQ (reference sequence). This CDR3 is built from 13 residues. V trimming: 4 bases; J trimming: 6 bases; junction bases outside the gene matches: 5. The CDR3, as DNA: TGTGCCAGCAGCTCACAGGGGTTTGATGGCTACACCTTC. Residues: CASSSQGFDGYTF.

The CDR3 nucleotides are TGCGCCAGCAGCCAAGCCCGGGGGGCGTACTACGAGCAGTACTTC. It is translated as CASSQARGAYYEQYF. V and J are TRBV4-3 and TRBJ2-7, with D perhaps matching TRBD2 (7 bases). V was trimmed by 1 base and J by 3 bases, leaving 13 bases between them. The CDR3 runs to 15 residues. The germline CDR1 and CDR2 sequences are LGHNA and YSLEER.

In its sample, this clonotype was seen a few times. This rearrangement joins TRBV4-3 to TRBJ2-1; 8 bases agree with TRBD2. From germline, CDR1 is LGHNA and CDR2 YSLEER. V lost 1 base and J lost 5; bases outside the gene matches: 13. CDR3 length equals 18 residues. The CDR3 DNA is TGCGCCAGCAGCCAAGGGTACCGGGCGGGACTAGAGGACAATGAGCAGTTCTTC. It codes for CASSQGYRAGLEDNEQFF.

This clonotype has a count of ten or more. The V gene is TRBV12-3 or TRBV12-4, the J gene TRBJ2-7; TRBD2 matches 12 bases. The CDR3 runs to 15 residues. With 6 bases clipped from V and 7 bases from J, the junction kept 10 bases outside the gene matches. The CDR3 reads CASSLTSGGSWEQYF. The CDR3, as DNA: TGTGCCAGCAGCCTGACTAGCGGGGGCTCCTGGGAGCAGTACTTC.

This clonotype was counted only a few times. This chain connects TRBV7-2 to TRBJ2-2, with a weak D call TRBD2 (6 bases). Per germline, CDR1 SGHTA and CDR2 FQGNSA. V was trimmed by 5 bases and J by 9 bases, leaving 13 bases between them. The CDR3 is made up of 13 amino acids. The CDR3 sequence: CASSQGGHRELFF. The DNA for the CDR3 is TGTGCCAGCAGCCAAGGAGGGCACCGGGAGCTGTTTTTT.

This clonotype was detected only a few times. The genes are TRBV3-1 and TRBJ2-2; D is ambiguous. This CDR3 region has 14 residues. Germline-derived CDR1 and CDR2 are LGHDT and YNNKEL (reference sequence). V was trimmed by 3 bases and J by 1 base, leaving 6 bases between them. The CDR3 nucleotides read TGTGCCAGCAGCCAGATGATGAACACCGGGGAGCTGTTTTTT. It encodes CASSQMMNTGELFF.